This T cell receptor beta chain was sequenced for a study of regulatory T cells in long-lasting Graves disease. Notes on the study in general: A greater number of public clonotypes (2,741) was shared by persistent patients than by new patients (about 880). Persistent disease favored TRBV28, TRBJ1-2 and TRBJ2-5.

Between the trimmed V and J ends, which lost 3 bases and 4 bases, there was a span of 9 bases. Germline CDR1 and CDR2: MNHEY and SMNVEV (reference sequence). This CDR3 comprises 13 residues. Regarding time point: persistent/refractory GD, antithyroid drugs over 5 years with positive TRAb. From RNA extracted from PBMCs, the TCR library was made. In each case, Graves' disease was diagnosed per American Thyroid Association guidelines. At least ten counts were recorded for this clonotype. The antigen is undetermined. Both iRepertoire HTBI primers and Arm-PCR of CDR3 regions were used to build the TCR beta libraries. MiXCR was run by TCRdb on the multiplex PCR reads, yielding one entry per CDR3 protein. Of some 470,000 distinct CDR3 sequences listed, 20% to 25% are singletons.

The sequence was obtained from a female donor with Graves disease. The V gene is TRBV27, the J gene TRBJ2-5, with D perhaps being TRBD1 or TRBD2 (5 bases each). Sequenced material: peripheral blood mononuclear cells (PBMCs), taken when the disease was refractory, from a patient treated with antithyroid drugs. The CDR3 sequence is CASSLGVPETQYF. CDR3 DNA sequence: TGTGCCAGCAGTTTGGGGGTTCCAGAGACCCAGTACTTC.